The 29 T cell receptor beta chains below all came from one sample that was sequenced in a study of T cell changes during pregnancy in multiple sclerosis. Profiling relied on immunoSEQ multiplex PCR, and the TCRdb table lists in-frame clones only, not all of them. The repertoire includes 45,000 or so clones, 91% of them detected once, and 7.5% to 9% sits in the top ten. Here the sequenced sample was CD8+ T cells from peripheral blood mononuclear cells, taken after pregnancy. The receptors shown here come from a female donor with multiple sclerosis, enrolled in a pregnancy study.

The gene calls are TRBV6-1 and TRBJ2-2; D uncertain. Trimming removed 3 bases at V and 5 bases at J, with 10 bases between. The V gene's germline CDR1 is MNHNS and CDR2 SASEGT. The CDR3 contains 14 residues. The CDR3 bases are TGTGCCAGCAGTGATAACCTGGAGACCGGGGAGCTGTTTTTT. Amino acids: CASSDNLETGELFF.

This sequence joins TRBV7-9 and TRBJ1-1; unclear D gene. The CDR3 consists of 12 residues. The V end lost 5 bases, the J end lost 7 bases, and 11 bases lay between the germline ends. CDR1 is SEHNR, CDR2 FQNEAQ, per germline (reference sequence). The DNA of the CDR3 is TGTGCCAGCAGCCGGGTAGCGCTTGAAGCTTTCTTT. This sequence encodes CASSRVALEAFF.

The V call is TRBV5-4, the J call TRBJ2-7; 10 bases are a match to TRBD2. The junction had 4 bases not matched to a gene; V was cut back by 4 bases and J by 3 bases. Germline V gene data show CDR1 as SGHNT and CDR2 as YYREEE (reference sequence). This CDR3 is 14 amino acids long. The CDR3 sequence is CASSQRTSGYEQYF. The CDR3, as DNA: TGTGCCAGCAGCCAGCGGACTAGCGGCTACGAGCAGTACTTC.

The chain carries TRBV27 and TRBJ1-2, with TRBD1 as a possible D gene (6 bases). The length of the CDR3 is 17 residues. Germline-derived CDR1 and CDR2 are MNHEY and SMNVEV (reference sequence). V was cut by 0 bases and J by 2 bases, with 16 bases left in between. CDR3 protein: CASSLSSTGRLNYGYTF. CDR3 DNA: TGTGCCAGCAGTTTATCATCGACAGGCCGACTGAACTATGGCTACACCTTC.

This clone came up once. V is TRBV11-2 and J is TRBJ2-4; 8 bases fit TRBD2. The CDR3 extends over 17 amino acids. CDR1 is SGHAT, CDR2 FQNNGV, per germline. V lost 0 bases and J lost 0; bases outside the gene matches: 4. This CDR3 reads CASSLEIAGLAKNIQYF. CDR3 coding DNA: TGTGCCAGCAGCTTAGAGATAGCGGGACTAGCCAAAAACATTCAGTACTTC.

The V call is TRBV7-8, the J call TRBJ2-7, with D perhaps TRBD2 (6 bases). Germline values: CDR1 SGHVS, CDR2 FQNEAQ. The CDR3 consists of 14 residues. Between the trimmed V and J ends, which lost 0 bases and 6 bases, there was a span of 12 bases. The CDR3 bases are TGTGCCAGCAGCTTAGCGGGAGGATCCGGCGAGCAGTACTTC. This sequence encodes CASSLAGGSGEQYF. The full variable domain, its missing parts supplied by reference TRBV7-8 and TRBJ2-7, is GAGVSQSPRYKVAKRGQDVALRCDPISGHVSLFWYQQALGQGPEFLTYFQNEAQLDKSGLPSDRFFAERPEGSVSTLKIQRTQQEDSAVYLCASSLAGGSGEQYFGPGTRLTVT.

The rearrangement joins TRBV9 to TRBJ1-4; no definite D call. The germline gives CDR1 SGDLS, CDR2 YYNGEE. There are 15 residues in the CDR3. V lost 4 bases and J 3 bases, leaving 13 bases between the germline ends. CDR3 region: CASSNLRSSNEKLFF. In nucleotides, the CDR3 is TGTGCCAGCAGCAACCTCAGGTCTTCTAATGAAAAACTGTTTTTT.

V usage is TRBV4-3 and J usage is TRBJ2-3; no definite D call. The CDR3 is made up of 17 amino acids. Trimming left V 3 bases short and J 0 bases short, with 16 bases between. Germline V gene lookup returns CDR1 LGHNA and CDR2 YSLEER. The chain's CDR3 is CASSHSVGGGSTDTQYF. CDR3 in DNA: TGCGCCAGCAGCCACTCCGTCGGCGGCGGAAGCACAGATACGCAGTATTTT.

The chain recombines TRBV27 with TRBJ2-1; possibly TRBD2 for D (5 bases). The CDR3 totals 12 residues. Germline lookup yields CDR1 MNHEY and CDR2 SMNVEV (reference sequence). The V end was cut by 6 bases, the J end by 9 bases, with 12 bases between. This chain's CDR3 is CASSPGSGEQFF. The CDR3 nucleotides are TGTGCCAGCAGCCCGGGAAGTGGTGAGCAGTTCTTC.

The chain links TRBV6-6 to TRBJ2-5; no definite D call. Germline V gene data show CDR1 as MNHNY and CDR2 as SVGAGI (reference sequence). The CDR3 has 11 amino acids. The germline V and J ends were trimmed by 7 bases and 0 bases, with 3 bases remaining between them. DNA of the CDR3: TGTGCCAGCACCTACCAAGAGACCCAGTACTTC. As protein: CASTYQETQYF.

J is TRBJ1-5 and V is TRBV4-3; 8 bases are a match to TRBD1. CDR3 length equals 16 residues. V lost 0 bases, J lost 9 bases, and 10 bases stayed unmatched. Germline V gives CDR1 LGHNA, CDR2 YSLEER. The CDR3 DNA is TGCGCCAGCAGCCAAGATCGATCAGGGGGCATTGGGCCCCAGCATTTT. This encodes CASSQDRSGGIGPQHF.

This clone was detected a few times. The V gene is TRBV5-1, the J gene TRBJ2-7, with TRBD2 matching over 10 bases. CDR1 and CDR2 from the germline V gene are SGHRS and YFSETQ. The V segment lost 2 bases and the J segment 3 bases; nucleotides outside the gene matches: 5. This CDR3 has 15 residues. The CDR3 here is CASSFEGLASYEQYF. Written as DNA, the CDR3 is TGCGCCAGCAGCTTTGAGGGACTAGCGAGCTACGAGCAGTACTTC.

The CDR3 protein is CASSEDGTAFYEQYF. DNA of the CDR3: TGTGCCAGCAGTGAAGATGGGACAGCGTTCTACGAGCAGTACTTC. The genes are TRBV2 and TRBJ2-7; 7 bases are a match to TRBD1. The CDR3 spans 15 residues. Germline CDR1 and CDR2: SNHLY and FYNNEI. V lost 1 base, J lost 3 bases, and 6 bases stayed unmatched.

The chain uses TRBV7-2 and TRBJ2-3, with D unclear. V was shortened by 5 bases and J by 3 bases, with 6 bases between the two germline ends. The CDR3 spans 12 residues. The V gene's germline CDR1 is SGHTA and CDR2 FQGNSA. The CDR3 DNA follows: TGTGCCAGCAGCCCACGGACAGATACGCAGTATTTT. As protein: CASSPRTDTQYF.

The chain joins TRBV10-2 to TRBJ2-5; 7 bases agree with TRBD1. Germline V gives CDR1 WSHSY, CDR2 SAAADI. Trimming cost V 2 bases and J 10 bases; bases outside gene matches: 10. This CDR3 is 14 amino acids long. For the CDR3, the DNA is TGCGCCAGCAGTGAGGAAGGACAGGCCCCCAGCCAGTACTTC. This translates into CASSEEGQAPSQYF.

The chain employs TRBV4-2 and TRBJ2-6; D possibly corresponds to TRBD1 (6 bases). The CDR3 extends over 16 amino acids. V was clipped by 5 bases and J by 1 base, with 12 bases between them. Germline CDR1 and CDR2: LGHNA and YNFKEQ. The CDR3 DNA reads TGTGCCAGCAGCGGACAGCCTGATTCTGGGGCCAACGTCCTGACTTTC. It encodes CASSGQPDSGANVLTF.

The chain has TRBV4-1 and TRBJ2-7; a possible D gene is TRBD2 (5 bases). Germline CDR1 is MGHRA and CDR2 is YSYEKL. The V end was cut by 0 bases, the J end by 2 bases, with 14 bases between. This CDR3 comprises 16 residues. The DNA of the CDR3 is TGCGCCAGCAGCCAAGATGGTGATAGCGCGACCTACGAGCAGTACTTC. Protein: CASSQDGDSATYEQYF.

CDR3 DNA sequence: TGTGCCAGCAGCGCGCCACTAGCTAATCAGTTCGATACGCAGTATTTT. Translated, it gives CASSAPLANQFDTQYF. This chain joins TRBV9 and TRBJ2-3, with D perhaps matching TRBD2 (6 bases). V was shortened by 3 bases and J by 6 bases, with 20 bases between the two germline ends. CDR1 and CDR2 (germline): SGDLS, YYNGEE. CDR3 size: 16 residues.

The chain links TRBV6-5 to TRBJ2-1, with 8 bases that match TRBD1. The CDR3 spans 16 residues. With V trimmed by 0 bases and J by 2 bases, 3 bases remained unmatched. CDR1 and CDR2 (germline): MNHEY, SVGAGI. This CDR3 reads CASSYSGQGTYNEQFF. The CDR3 nucleotides are TGTGCCAGCAGTTACTCTGGACAGGGAACCTACAATGAGCAGTTCTTC.

The rearrangement links TRBV6-5 to TRBJ2-2; D is ambiguous. The CDR3 loop spans 12 amino acids. Germline V gene lookup returns CDR1 MNHEY and CDR2 SVGAGI. Trimming left V 10 bases short and J 0 bases short, with 6 bases between. The CDR3 sequence: CATRTNTGELFF. The CDR3 region has the DNA TGTGCCACGAGAACGAACACCGGGGAGCTGTTTTTT.

V usage is TRBV5-6 and J usage is TRBJ2-1; perhaps TRBD1 as D (6 bases). The CDR3 sequence is 15 residues long. The V end lost 4 bases, the J end lost 0 bases, and 11 bases lay between the germline ends. Germline lookup yields CDR1 SGHDT and CDR2 YYEEEE. The CDR3, as DNA: TGTGCCAGCAGCATAACAGGGAACTCCTACAATGAGCAGTTCTTC. The encoded protein is CASSITGNSYNEQFF.

The V call is TRBV19, the J call TRBJ2-7; maybe TRBD2 (6 bases). Per the germline V gene, CDR1 is LNHDA and CDR2 is SQIVND (reference sequence). V dropped 3 bases and J dropped 2 bases, with 14 bases sitting between them. The CDR3 contains 15 residues. CDR3 amino acids: CASSISASETYEQYF. As DNA, the CDR3 is TGTGCCAGTAGTATTTCGGCTAGCGAAACCTACGAGCAGTACTTC.

The V gene is TRBV4-1, the J gene TRBJ2-7, with TRBD2 as a possible D gene (6 bases). Per the germline V gene, CDR1 is MGHRA and CDR2 is YSYEKL. This CDR3 spans 15 amino acids. V was pared by 0 bases and J by 2 bases, with 11 bases between. CDR3 amino acids: CASSQEEGVAYEQYF. CDR3 coding DNA: TGCGCCAGCAGCCAAGAGGAGGGAGTTGCCTACGAGCAGTACTTC.

The CDR3: CASSPGLTNEQFF. The DNA for the CDR3 is TGCGCCAGCAGCCCCGGACTTACCAATGAGCAGTTCTTC. The rearrangement joins TRBV4-3 to TRBJ2-1; D is perhaps TRBD2 (5 bases). V dropped 4 bases and J dropped 6 bases, with 10 bases sitting between them. This CDR3 spans 13 amino acids. CDR1 and CDR2 from the germline V gene are LGHNA and YSLEER.

The chain links TRBV4-1 to TRBJ1-1; TRBD1 might be the D (6 bases). The length of the CDR3 is 15 residues. Germline V CDR1 and CDR2: MGHRA, YSYEKL. V shed 4 bases and J shed 4 bases, with 16 bases lying between them. DNA of the CDR3: TGCGCCAGCAGCCCGGGTTGGGGGGGCGGCACTGAAGCTTTCTTT. As protein: CASSPGWGGGTEAFF.

The gene calls are TRBV27 and TRBJ2-7; TRBD1 aligns across 9 bases. This CDR3 comprises 15 residues. The J segment lost 4 bases and the V segment lost 4 bases, leaving 8 bases of the junction unmatched. Germline-derived CDR1 and CDR2 are MNHEY and SMNVEV (reference sequence). The CDR3 here is CASSSYKDRGYEQYF. The CDR3 region has the DNA TGTGCCAGCAGTTCCTACAAGGACAGGGGTTACGAGCAGTACTTC.

This clone was observed a few times. This chain links TRBV19 with TRBJ1-2, with D possibly matching TRBD1 (6 bases). The germline V gene encodes CDR1 LNHDA and CDR2 SQIVND (reference sequence). The CDR3 spans 13 residues. Trimming shortened V by 9 bases and J by 2 bases, and 13 bases separated the two germline ends. CDR3: CASLQGWNYGYTF. CDR3 DNA sequence: TGTGCCAGCCTACAGGGATGGAACTATGGCTACACCTTC.

The rearrangement links TRBV6-4 to TRBJ2-3; D may be TRBD2 (6 bases). CDR3 length equals 16 residues. From germline, CDR1 is MRHNA and CDR2 SNTAGT. V lost 0 bases and J 0 bases, leaving 10 bases between the germline ends. CDR3 nucleotide sequence: TGTGCCAGCAGTGACTCCGGGACTCCTAGCACAGATACGCAGTATTTT. It translates to CASSDSGTPSTDTQYF.

The rearrangement uses TRBV11-1 and TRBJ2-3, with TRBD1 as a possible D gene (6 bases). Germline V lookup: CDR1 SGHAT, CDR2 FQDESV (reference sequence). V was pared by 5 bases and J by 2 bases, with 17 bases between. The CDR3 consists of 16 residues. CDR3 in amino acids: CASSPALDRHTDTQYF. The CDR3 DNA sequence: TGTGCCAGCAGCCCGGCCCTAGACAGGCACACAGATACGCAGTATTTT. The full variable domain, in which reference TRBV11-1 and TRBJ2-3 provide the parts outside the CDR3, is EAEVAQSPRYKITEKSQAVAFWCDPISGHATLYWYRQILGQGPELLVQFQDESVVDDSQLPKDRFSAERLKGVDSTLKIQPAELGDSAMYLCASSPALDRHTDTQYFGPGTRLTVL.